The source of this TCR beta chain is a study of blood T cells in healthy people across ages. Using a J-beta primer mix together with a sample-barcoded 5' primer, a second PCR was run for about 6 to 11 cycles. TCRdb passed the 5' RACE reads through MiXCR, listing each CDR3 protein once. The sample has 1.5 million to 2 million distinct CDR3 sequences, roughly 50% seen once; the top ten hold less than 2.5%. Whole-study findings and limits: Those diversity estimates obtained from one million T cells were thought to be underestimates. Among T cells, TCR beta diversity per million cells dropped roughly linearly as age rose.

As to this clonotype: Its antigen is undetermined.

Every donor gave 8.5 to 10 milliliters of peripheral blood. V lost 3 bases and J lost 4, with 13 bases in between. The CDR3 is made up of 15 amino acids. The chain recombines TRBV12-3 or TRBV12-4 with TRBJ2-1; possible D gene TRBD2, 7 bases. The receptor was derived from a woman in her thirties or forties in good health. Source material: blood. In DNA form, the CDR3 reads TGTGCCAGCAGTTTTCGCGGGGGCACTTACAATGAGCAGTTCTTC. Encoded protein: CASSFRGGTYNEQFF.